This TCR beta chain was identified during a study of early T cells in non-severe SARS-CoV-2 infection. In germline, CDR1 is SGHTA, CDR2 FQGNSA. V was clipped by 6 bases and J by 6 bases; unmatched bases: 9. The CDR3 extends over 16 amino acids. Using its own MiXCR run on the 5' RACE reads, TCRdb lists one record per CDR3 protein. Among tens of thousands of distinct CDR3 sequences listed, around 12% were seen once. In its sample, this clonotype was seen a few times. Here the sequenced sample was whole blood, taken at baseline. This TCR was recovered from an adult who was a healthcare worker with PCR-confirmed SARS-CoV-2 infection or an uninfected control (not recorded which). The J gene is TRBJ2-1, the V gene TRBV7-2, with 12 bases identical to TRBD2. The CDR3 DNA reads TGTGCCAGCAGGTCGTCTAGCGGGGGGGCCATCAATGAGCAGTTCTTC. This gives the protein CASRSSSGGAINEQFF.